This T cell receptor beta chain was captured in a study of CD8+ T cells in alopecia areata (dated by TCRdb to the late 2010s). In the study overall: The treated patients, all with moderate-to-severe alopecia areata, were enrolled in an open-label pilot trial of oral tofacitinib given at 5 to 10 mg twice daily. Biopsies were taken from tofacitinib-treated patients at baseline and again at 4 and 24 weeks into treatment, and several of those patients also had a later scalp biopsy. RNA came from the PAXgene miRNA kit for fixed scalp, the miRNeasy kit for PBMCs, and the RNeasy kit for mouse skin. Disease severity in treated patients was measured with the SALT score, which quantifies the percentage of affected scalp surface area. The study used high-throughput TCRbeta sequencing to examine T cell clonal expansion in alopecia areata, in both the C3H/HeJ mouse model and human patients. Scalp clonality was compared across normal scalp (n=4), patchy alopecia areata scalp (n=8), and alopecia totalis/universalis scalp (n=8). TCRbeta CDR3 regions were amplified by immunoSEQ multiplex PCR with 35 Vbeta forward and 13 Jbeta reverse primers. In humans, TCRbeta sequencing was performed on scalp tissue and on sorted CD4+ and CD8+ peripheral blood T cells from healthy controls and from patients with patchy or totalis/universalis alopecia areata. Patients stayed on tofacitinib for 6 to 18 months and then had 6 months of follow-up off drug so that delayed response and recurrence could be assessed.

This clone was observed a single time. The antigen this receptor binds is unknown. Nothing much larger sits one base from this clone, and base qualities are not available. What the authors observed across the whole study: Compared with normal scalp, lesional scalp had higher clonality and more expanded CD8+ clones, particularly in alopecia totalis/universalis, a pattern that suggests antigenic drive. With tofacitinib, both scalp clonality and the number of expanded CD8+ clones among the top 100 scalp clones went down significantly. Shared TCR sequences between patients were less evident than in mice, which may be partly attributable to HLA diversity in the patient population. Scalp TCR repertoire analysis is complicated because resident alphabeta T cells in normal human skin are also sequenced, whereas mouse skin is dominated by gammadelta T cells. Because the treated cohort was small and had just a single nonresponder, larger studies are needed to establish links between baseline CD8+ expansion and response. During tofacitinib treatment, many expanded lesional clones stuck around in both scalp and blood, and this persistence may partly explain why relapse happens after treatment is stopped.

The treatment or condition label here, explained by the study, means: oral pan-JAK inhibitor, 5-10 mg twice daily. From alopecia areata patients, peripheral blood was collected along with lesional scalp punch biopsies. PBMCs were separated by density centrifugation and stained for CD3, CD4 and CD8, after which CD4+ and CD8+ T cells were sorted on a FACSAria. Library generation was performed with the immunoSEQ multiplex PCR assay. RNA was extracted from all samples and reverse transcribed into cDNA as template for TCR sequencing. SuperScript III was used to make first-strand cDNA, primed with a 2:1 mix of oligo-dT and random hexamers. Amplification bias was assessed with a synthetic immune receptor repertoire, and residual bias was removed computationally. Concerning the study's data processing: After raw reads were preprocessed to remove errors, the CDR3 was defined following IMGT conventions as running from the conserved cysteine to phenylalanine. Clonality was computed by normalizing Shannon entropy by log2 of the number of productive unique TCRs and subtracting the result from 1. Whether each scalp clone was CD4 or CD8 was inferred by checking scalp TCRbeta sequences against the CD4 and CD8 repertoires from sorted blood. TCRdb took this table from immuneACCESS and kept in-frame rearrangements with V and J called. Such tables lack part of the clones; where checked against another copy, unresolved V genes explain under half of the gap, and the rest is unexplained. V, J and clone size are those of that table, while D and trimming were read from the DNA. The sample profile shows approximately 210,000 clones; approximately 72% of them were found once. Roughly 1.2% of the sample is in the top ten clones.

This clonotype was obtained from a human donor with alopecia areata. The input for sequencing was CD4+ T cells sorted from blood, taken at roughly week 45, from a patient treated with tofacitinib.

The DNA reads as follows: TGCAGCGTTGACTATCAAAGGGAGCTGTTTTTT. It specifies CSVDYQRELFF. The chain uses TRBV29-1 and TRBJ2-2, with an unclear D gene assignment. The junction shows trimming of 3 bases on V and 9 bases on J, plus 8 bases between the germline ends. Per the germline V gene, SQVTM is the CDR1 and ANQGSEA is the CDR2. The CDR3 runs 11 amino acids, cysteine and phenylalanine included. Only the CDR3 part of the read is kept: 33 bases, read in frame from the first base.